This TCR beta chain stems from a study of tumor-infiltrating lymphocytes in oesophageal squamous cell carcinoma (dated by TCRdb to the mid-2010s). For this chain, trimming is 4 bases at the V end and 5 bases at the J end, and the number of junction bases without a gene match is 12. The CDR3 holds 17 amino acids from the cysteine to the phenylalanine. The entry retains the CDR3 DNA only, 51 bases that are in frame from base 1. CDR1 and CDR2, per the germline V gene, are SGHRS and YFSETQ. A remark on this clonotype: What antigen it recognizes has not been identified. No much larger clone exists at a distance of one base, and base qualities are not known.

Sequencing relied on an Illumina HiSeq 2000. In TCRdb, the public reads were trimmed at Q25 with fastp and aligned with MiXCR, with productive beta chains retained. Each entry is one CDR3 protein sequence, shown with its most common DNA and genes. In this sample the table shows about 12,000 distinct CDR3 sequences, over 50% of which occur a single time. The top ten clones comprise around 53% of the sample. The sequence joins TRBV5-1 to TRBJ2-5; a stretch of 12 junction bases matches TRBD2. This receptor was identified in a female donor with esophageal squamous cell carcinoma. The sample taken for sequencing was blood. The nucleotide sequence is TGCGCCAGCAGCCGAACTCTAGCGGGAGGGCCAGGGGAGACCCAGTACTTC. It is translated as CASSRTLAGGPGETQYF.